This T cell receptor (beta chain) emerged from a study of Graves' ophthalmopathy and Graves' hyperthyroidism. Newly diagnosed, the hyperthyroidism patients had under 2 months' duration and were aged 18 to 65. Enrollment excluded any patients with other autoimmune diseases, uncontrolled infections, pregnancy or lactation. Study results and limitations: Predictions made by the model for ophthalmopathy progression reached approximately 70% sensitivity and roughly 75% specificity. Blood also held most thyroid clonotypes expanded above 0.001 frequency.

TCR beta CDR3 regions were amplified from RNA transcripts. HTBI-primed RT-PCR formed the first round, and a multiplex PCR formed the second. MiXCR, applied by TCRdb to the multiplex PCR reads, yields one record per CDR3 protein. Of a few hundred thousand distinct CDR3 sequences in the sample, under 40% were seen once. The V and J ends lost 1 base and 0 bases, in that order; junction bases with no gene match: 2. This CDR3 is 16 amino acids long. Per the germline V gene, CDR1 is KGHSH and CDR2 is LQKENI. A word on this clonotype: The antigen is unknown.

The sample taken for sequencing was peripheral blood or thyroid tissue (not recorded which). This chain connects TRBV18 to TRBJ2-2; 7 bases line up with TRBD1. The origin of this receptor is an adult man with Graves' hyperthyroidism. The CDR3 sequence is CASSPLGQPNTGELFF. The CDR3 DNA reads TGTGCCAGCTCACCACTGGGACAGCCGAACACCGGGGAGCTGTTTTTT.